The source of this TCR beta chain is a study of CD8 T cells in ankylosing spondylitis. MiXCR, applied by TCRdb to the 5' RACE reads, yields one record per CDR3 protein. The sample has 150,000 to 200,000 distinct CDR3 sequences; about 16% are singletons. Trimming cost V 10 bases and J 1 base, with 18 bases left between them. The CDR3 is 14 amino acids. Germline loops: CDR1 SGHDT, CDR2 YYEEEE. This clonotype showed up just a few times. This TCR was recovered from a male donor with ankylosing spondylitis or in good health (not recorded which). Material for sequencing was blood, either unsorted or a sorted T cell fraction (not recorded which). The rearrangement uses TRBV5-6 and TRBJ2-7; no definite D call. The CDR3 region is CASIRAGESYEQYF. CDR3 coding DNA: TGTGCCTCCATCCGGGCAGGAGAGTCCTACGAGCAGTACTTC.